Each of the 5 T cell receptor beta chains below was sequenced from the same sample in a study of T cell repertoires in ileal Crohn's disease. Produced via immunoSEQ multiplex PCR; TCRdb's table is partial and in-frame only. This table holds approximately 13,000 clones, around two thirds found once. Sequencing was performed on ileal tissue. The receptor source for this set is an adult with Crohn's disease.

The CDR3 here is CASSSQGTNEKLFF. In DNA form, the CDR3 reads TGCGCCAGCAGCTCACAGGGCACTAATGAAAAACTGTTTTTT. This chain joins TRBV5-1 and TRBJ1-4, with a tentative D call TRBD1 (6 bases). The germline V and J ends were trimmed by 3 bases and 2 bases, with 8 bases remaining between them. Germline assignment: CDR1 SGHRS and CDR2 YFSETQ. The CDR3 is made up of 14 amino acids.

V gene TRBV28 combines with J gene TRBJ2-7; D uncertain. V was trimmed by 5 bases and J by 2 bases, leaving 16 bases between them. CDR1 MDHEN and CDR2 SYDVKM come from the germline V gene. CDR3 length: 15 residues. The CDR3 coding sequence is TGTGCCAGCAGTCCCGGTGGCAGTTGGGCCTACGAGCAGTACTTC. This codes for CASSPGGSWAYEQYF.

The chain carries TRBV14 and TRBJ2-1; 9 bases align to TRBD2. Germline CDR1 SGHDN, CDR2 FVKESK. The CDR3 totals 15 residues. V lost 3 bases, J lost 7 bases, and 7 bases stayed unmatched. In nucleotides, the CDR3 is TGTGCCAGCAGCCACCTTAGCGGGGGCATAAATGAGCAGTTCTTC. Translated: CASSHLSGGINEQFF.

This clone has a handful of counts. The rearrangement joins TRBV4-1 to TRBJ2-5, with 8 bases that match TRBD2. Germline V gene lookup returns CDR1 MGHRA and CDR2 YSYEKL. J lost 0 bases, V lost 3 bases, and 6 bases had no gene match. This CDR3 is 16 amino acids long. DNA of the CDR3: TGCGCCAGCAGCCAGGGGATTAGCGGGGACCAAGAGACCCAGTACTTC. Amino acids: CASSQGISGDQETQYF.

The chain joins TRBV6-1 to TRBJ2-7, with D perhaps matching TRBD2 (5 bases). The CDR3 covers 14 residues. V was pared by 3 bases and J by 3 bases, with 12 bases between. CDR1 and CDR2 (germline): MNHNS, SASEGT. The CDR3 sequence is CASSDLEGYYEQYF. DNA for the CDR3: TGTGCCAGCAGTGATTTAGAGGGTTACTACGAGCAGTACTTC.